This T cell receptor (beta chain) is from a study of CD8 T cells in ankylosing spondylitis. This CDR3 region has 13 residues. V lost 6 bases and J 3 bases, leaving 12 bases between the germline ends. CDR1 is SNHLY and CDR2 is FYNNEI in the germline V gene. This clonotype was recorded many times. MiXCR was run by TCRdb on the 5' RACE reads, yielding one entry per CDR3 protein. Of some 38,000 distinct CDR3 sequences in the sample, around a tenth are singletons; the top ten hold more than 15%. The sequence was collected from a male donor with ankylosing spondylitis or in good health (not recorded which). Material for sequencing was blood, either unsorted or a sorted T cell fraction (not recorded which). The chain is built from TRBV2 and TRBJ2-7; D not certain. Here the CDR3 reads CASRDLEVYEQYF. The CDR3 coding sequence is TGTGCCAGCAGAGACCTAGAAGTCTACGAGCAGTACTTC.